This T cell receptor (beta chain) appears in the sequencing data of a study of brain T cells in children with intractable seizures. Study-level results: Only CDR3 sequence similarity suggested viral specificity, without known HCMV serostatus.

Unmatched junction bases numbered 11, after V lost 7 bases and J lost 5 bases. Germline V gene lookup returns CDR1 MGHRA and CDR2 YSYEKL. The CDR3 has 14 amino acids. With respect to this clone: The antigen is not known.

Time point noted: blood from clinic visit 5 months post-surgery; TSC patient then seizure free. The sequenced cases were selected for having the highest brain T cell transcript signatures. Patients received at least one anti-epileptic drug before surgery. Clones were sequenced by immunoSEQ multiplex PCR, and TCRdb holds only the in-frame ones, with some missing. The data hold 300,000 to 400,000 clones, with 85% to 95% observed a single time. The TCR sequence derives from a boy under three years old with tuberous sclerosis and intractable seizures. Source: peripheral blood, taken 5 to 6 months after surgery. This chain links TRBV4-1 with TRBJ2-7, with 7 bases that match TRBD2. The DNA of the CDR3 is TGCGCCAGCACGTCCTTAGGGGAGGGCCACGAGCAGTACTTC. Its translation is CASTSLGEGHEQYF.